The 7 T cell receptor beta chains below come from one sample, sequenced in a study of OX40 agonist ivuxolimab in advanced cancers. Assay: immunoSEQ multiplex PCR; the TCRdb copy retains only in-frame clones and omits some. The profile covers under 20,000 clones, with approximately 85% appearing a single time and 62% taken by the ten largest. The source was CD4+ or CD8+ T cells sorted from blood, collected in a trial of the OX40 agonist ivuxolimab. The receptors originated from an adult with an advanced solid tumor such as melanoma, head and neck, liver or kidney cancer.

The V and J genes are TRBV27 and TRBJ1-2; D gene unclear. The V gene lost 3 bases and the J gene lost 0 bases, with 8 bases spanning the gap. This CDR3 comprises 14 residues. In germline, CDR1 is MNHEY, CDR2 SMNVEV (reference sequence). The CDR3 here is CASSLFGTNYGYTF. The CDR3 nucleotides read TGTGCCAGCAGTTTGTTTGGAACTAACTATGGCTACACCTTC.

V is TRBV14 and J is TRBJ1-6; weak D call: TRBD1 (5 bases). The CDR3 totals 15 residues. Trimming shortened V by 1 base and J by 4 bases, and 8 bases separated the two germline ends. CDR1 SGHDN and CDR2 FVKESK come from the germline V gene. CDR3 coding DNA: TGTGCCAGCAGCCAAGCACCAGGGTATAATTCACCCCTCCACTTT. Its translation is CASSQAPGYNSPLHF. The full variable domain, with the rest looked up from reference TRBV14 and TRBJ1-6, is EAGVTQFPSHSVIEKGQTVTLRCDPISGHDNLYWYRRVMGKEIKFLLHFVKESKQDESGMPNNRFLAERTGGTYSTLKVQPAELEDSGVYFCASSQAPGYNSPLHFGNGTRLTVT.

This clone was recorded a few times. V gene TRBV7-2 combines with J gene TRBJ1-4; D possibly corresponds to TRBD1 (6 bases). With 2 bases removed from V and 8 bases from J, the gap between germline ends came to 18 bases. The germline CDR1 and CDR2 sequences are SGHTA and FQGNSA. This CDR3 has 16 residues. The CDR3 DNA follows: TGTGCCAGCAGCTTAAGGGCCCGGGGGGCCCGAGAAAAACTGTTTTTT. This sequence encodes CASSLRARGAREKLFF.

V and J are TRBV4-1 and TRBJ1-3; no clear D. CDR3 length: 13 residues. CDR1 and CDR2 (germline): MGHRA, YSYEKL. Between the trimmed V and J ends, which lost 1 base and 1 base, there was a span of 2 bases. The CDR3 DNA follows: TGCGCCAGCAGCCAAGGTTCTGGAAACACCATATATTTT. Protein sequence: CASSQGSGNTIYF.

This clone was seen a single time. The chain employs TRBV4-1 and TRBJ2-1, with TRBD2 matching 9 bases. Germline CDR1 is MGHRA and CDR2 is YSYEKL. J was trimmed by 14 bases and V by 0 bases; bases with no gene match: 5. CDR3 size: 13 residues. The CDR3 reads CASSQDPGTSKFF. The CDR3 coding sequence is TGCGCCAGCAGCCAAGATCCCGGGACTAGCAAGTTCTTC.

CDR3 loop: CASSPGTGAYEQYF. DNA of the CDR3: TGTGCCAGCAGCCCCGGGACAGGAGCCTACGAGCAGTACTTC. V usage is TRBV5-4 and J usage is TRBJ2-7, with 8 bases matching TRBD1. Unmatched junction bases numbered 5, after V lost 4 bases and J lost 2 bases. The CDR3 loop spans 14 amino acids. Germline CDR1 and CDR2: SGHNT and YYREEE (reference sequence).

This sequence joins TRBV19 and TRBJ2-3, with a tentative D call TRBD1 (5 bases). Germline V gene sequence: CDR1 LNHDA, CDR2 SQIVND (reference sequence). V lost 3 bases, J lost 2 bases, and 9 bases lay in between. CDR3 length: 14 residues. CDR3 sequence: CASSIGQHTDTQYF. DNA for the CDR3: TGTGCCAGTAGTATCGGACAACACACAGATACGCAGTATTTT.